These T cell receptor beta chains were read from a single sample in a study of blood T cell repertoires in COVID-19. The protocol was immunoSEQ multiplex PCR, while the TCRdb copy is restricted to in-frame clones and leaves out a portion. The sample consists of 10,000 to 15,000 clones, approximately 80% of them appearing once. The sequencing input was peripheral blood. The receptors shown here come from a man in his forties with active or convalescent COVID-19. Each CDR3 is given with its conserved first and last residue. The D gene is left open where the match is weak. The size field is filled for only some rows; it gives once, few, many or a size class.

D: TRBD1; V: TRBV3-1/TRBV3-2; J: TRBJ1-1; size: .; CDR3: CASSQGQKNTEAFF; DNA: TGTGCCAGCAGCCAGGGACAGAAGAACACTGAAGCTTTCTTT
D: .; V: TRBV24-1; J: TRBJ1-1; size: once; CDR3: CATSDHGGGRGTEAFF; DNA: TGTGCCACCAGTGACCACGGGGGAGGGCGGGGTACTGAAGCTTTCTTT
D: .; V: TRBV30; J: TRBJ2-7; size: .; CDR3: CAWSVGGEQYF; DNA: TGTGCCTGGAGTGTCGGCGGCGAGCAGTACTTC
D: .; V: TRBV7-2; J: TRBJ1-1; size: .; CDR3: CASSFSGAMTEAFF; DNA: TGTGCCAGCAGCTTCTCAGGGGCGATGACTGAAGCTTTCTTT
D: TRBD1; V: TRBV7-2; J: TRBJ2-5; size: .; CDR3: CASSPGTEETQYF; DNA: TGTGCCAGCAGCCCCGGGACAGAAGAGACCCAGTACTTC
D: .; V: TRBV7-9; J: TRBJ2-2; size: .; CDR3: CASSYDYISTGELFF; DNA: TGTGCCAGCAGCTATGACTATATCTCTACCGGGGAGCTGTTTTTT
D: .; V: TRBV6-5; J: TRBJ1-1; size: .; CDR3: CASSYSQQGRGEAFF; DNA: TGTGCCAGCAGTTACTCGCAGCAGGGGAGAGGAGAAGCTTTCTTT
D: .; V: TRBV30; J: TRBJ1-4; size: .; CDR3: CAWRQGQKLFF; DNA: TGTGCCTGGAGGCAGGGGCAAAAACTGTTTTTT
D: TRBD1; V: TRBV29-1; J: TRBJ1-1; size: .; CDR3: CSVGGTGGTEAFF; DNA: TGCAGCGTGGGCGGGACAGGGGGCACTGAAGCTTTCTTT
D: TRBD1; V: TRBV27; J: TRBJ2-3; size: .; CDR3: CASSPGGARRTDTQYF; DNA: TGTGCCAGCAGCCCAGGGGGAGCACGGCGCACAGATACGCAGTATTTT
D: TRBD1; V: TRBV18; J: TRBJ1-1; size: once; CDR3: CASSPPGTGGLTPEAFF; DNA: TGTGCCAGCTCACCCCCGGGGACAGGGGGCCTGACGCCTGAAGCTTTCTTT
D: TRBD2; V: TRBV30; J: TRBJ2-1; size: .; CDR3: CAWGRLAGGVFYNEQFF; DNA: TGTGCCTGGGGGCGACTAGCGGGAGGGGTTTTCTACAATGAGCAGTTCTTC
D: .; V: TRBV12-3/TRBV12-4; J: TRBJ2-1; size: .; CDR3: CASTPSSGEQQFF; DNA: TGTGCCAGCACCCCGTCGTCGGGGGAGCAGCAGTTCTTC
D: .; V: TRBV7-9; J: TRBJ1-2; size: once; CDR3: CASSQSGYGYTF; DNA: TGTGCCAGCAGCCAATCAGGGTATGGCTACACCTTC
D: .; V: TRBV4-3; J: TRBJ2-7; size: few; CDR3: CASSQDRLGRYEQYF; DNA: TGCGCCAGCAGCCAAGATCGGCTAGGTCGGTACGAGCAGTACTTC
D: .; V: TRBV5-4; J: TRBJ1-6; size: .; CDR3: CASSLRRAGLSYNSPLHF; DNA: TGTGCCAGCAGCCTTAGGCGGGCAGGTCTTTCCTATAATTCACCCCTCCACTTT
D: .; V: TRBV6-2/TRBV6-3; J: TRBJ1-1; size: .; CDR3: CASSFSGLNTEAFF; DNA: TGTGCCAGCAGTTTTTCAGGGTTGAACACTGAAGCTTTCTTT
D: TRBD2; V: TRBV7-2; J: TRBJ2-4; size: once; CDR3: CASSLPGGLGAKNIQYF; DNA: TGTGCCAGCAGCTTACCGGGGGGGCTTGGAGCCAAAAACATTCAGTACTTC
D: .; V: TRBV7-9; J: TRBJ2-7; size: few; CDR3: CASSLVLLGQFHEQYF; DNA: TGTGCCAGCAGCTTAGTATTACTAGGGCAGTTCCACGAGCAGTACTTC
D: TRBD1; V: TRBV7-9; J: TRBJ1-4; size: .; CDR3: CASSLGDSDTNEKLFF; DNA: TGTGCCAGCAGCTTAGGGGACAGCGATACTAATGAAAAACTGTTTTTT
D: .; V: TRBV24-1; J: TRBJ2-1; size: .; CDR3: CATSFGSSYNEQFF; DNA: TGTGCCACCAGTTTCGGTAGCTCCTACAATGAGCAGTTCTTC
D: .; V: TRBV5-6; J: TRBJ1-2; size: once; CDR3: CASSFNAGTNYGYTF; DNA: TGTGCCAGCAGCTTTAATGCGGGTACTAACTATGGCTACACCTTC
D: TRBD1; V: TRBV5-5; J: TRBJ2-1; size: medium-sized; CDR3: CASSTGQGAYEQFF; DNA: TGTGCCAGCAGCACGGGACAGGGGGCTTATGAGCAGTTCTTC
D: .; V: TRBV19; J: TRBJ1-1; size: .; CDR3: CASTTAPGTEAFF; DNA: TGTGCCAGTACTACAGCCCCAGGGACTGAAGCTTTCTTT
D: TRBD2; V: TRBV7-3; J: TRBJ2-3; size: .; CDR3: CASSLTAGDTDTQYF; DNA: TGTGCCAGCAGCTTAACTGCGGGGGACACAGATACGCAGTATTTT
D: TRBD2; V: TRBV5-4; J: TRBJ2-7; size: .; CDR3: CASSFGAGGKTYEQYF; DNA: TGTGCCAGCAGCTTCGGAGCGGGGGGGAAAACCTACGAGCAGTACTTC
D: TRBD1; V: TRBV7-9; J: TRBJ2-7; size: medium-sized; CDR3: CASSLQVGTGGEQYF; DNA: TGTGCCAGCAGCTTGCAAGTCGGGACAGGGGGCGAGCAGTACTTC
D: TRBD2; V: TRBV11-3; J: TRBJ2-2; size: .; CDR3: CASSPLPGRANTGELFF; DNA: TGTGCCAGCAGCCCCCTCCCAGGGAGGGCAAACACCGGGGAGCTGTTTTTT
D: .; V: TRBV2; J: TRBJ1-6; size: once; CDR3: CASNPGNQNSPLHF; DNA: TGTGCCAGCAACCCGGGAAACCAAAATTCACCCCTCCACTTT
D: TRBD1; V: TRBV19; J: TRBJ1-3; size: once; CDR3: CASSFGTGPGNTIYF; DNA: TGTGCCAGTAGTTTCGGGACAGGGCCTGGAAACACCATATATTTT
D: TRBD1; V: TRBV19; J: TRBJ1-3; size: .; CDR3: CASPSGQASRNTIYF; DNA: TGTGCCAGTCCTTCGGGACAGGCCTCCCGAAACACCATATATTTT
D: .; V: TRBV3-1/TRBV3-2; J: TRBJ2-7; size: .; CDR3: CASSRAYEQYF; DNA: TGTGCCAGCAGCCGCGCCTACGAGCAGTACTTC
D: TRBD1; V: TRBV6-5; J: TRBJ2-3; size: .; CDR3: CASSYLGQGAQTQYF; DNA: TGTGCCAGCAGTTACCTAGGACAGGGGGCGCAGACGCAGTATTTT
D: TRBD2; V: TRBV7-9; J: TRBJ2-3; size: .; CDR3: CASSRTGGRADTQYF; DNA: TGTGCCAGCAGCAGGACTGGCGGGAGGGCAGATACGCAGTATTTT
D: TRBD1; V: TRBV11-3; J: TRBJ2-6; size: .; CDR3: CASSLEQGSGANVLTF; DNA: TGTGCCAGCAGCTTAGAACAGGGGTCAGGGGCCAACGTCCTGACTTTC
D: TRBD1; V: TRBV7-2; J: TRBJ2-3; size: .; CDR3: CASSLGQGADTQYF; DNA: TGTGCCAGCAGCTTAGGGCAGGGGGCTGATACGCAGTATTTT
D: .; V: TRBV6-4; J: TRBJ2-2; size: .; CDR3: CASSRTTEMNTGELFF; DNA: TGTGCCAGCAGCCGAACTACCGAGATGAACACCGGGGAGCTGTTTTTT
D: .; V: TRBV29-1; J: TRBJ2-7; size: once; CDR3: CSVTGQRASYEQYF; DNA: TGCAGCGTGACCGGACAGAGAGCCTCCTACGAGCAGTACTTC
D: TRBD2; V: TRBV5-1; J: TRBJ2-5; size: once; CDR3: CASSRGDGLKETQYF; DNA: TGCGCCAGCAGCCGGGGGGACGGTCTGAAAGAGACCCAGTACTTC
D: TRBD1; V: TRBV7-9; J: TRBJ1-4; size: medium-sized; CDR3: CASSRQGMNEKLFF; DNA: TGTGCCAGCAGCCGACAGGGGATGAATGAAAAACTGTTTTTT
D: .; V: TRBV29-1; J: TRBJ2-1; size: .; CDR3: CSVLRGAYNEQFF; DNA: TGCAGCGTTCTTAGGGGCGCATACAATGAGCAGTTCTTC
D: TRBD2; V: TRBV7-7; J: TRBJ2-5; size: .; CDR3: CASSLLAGGKETQYF; DNA: TGTGCTAGCAGTTTACTAGCGGGGGGCAAGGAGACCCAGTACTTC
D: .; V: TRBV7-9; J: TRBJ1-2; size: .; CDR3: CASSLAAAANYGYTF; DNA: TGTGCCAGCAGCTTAGCGGCAGCGGCAAACTATGGCTACACCTTC
D: TRBD1; V: TRBV7-8; J: TRBJ2-7; size: medium-sized; CDR3: CASSFERGPSYEQYF; DNA: TGTGCCAGCAGCTTTGAAAGGGGGCCCTCCTACGAGCAGTACTTC
D: .; V: TRBV7-3; J: TRBJ2-1; size: .; CDR3: CASSLGGGNYNEQFF; DNA: TGTGCCAGCAGCTTAGGGGGCGGAAACTACAATGAGCAGTTCTTC
D: .; V: TRBV6-5; J: TRBJ2-6; size: .; CDR3: CSSSSGLTTGANVLTF; DNA: TGTTCCAGCAGTTCGGGACTGACAACTGGGGCCAACGTCCTGACTTTC
D: .; V: TRBV18; J: TRBJ1-1; size: .; CDR3: CASSPREGGTEAFF; DNA: TGTGCCAGCTCACCAAGAGAAGGGGGAACTGAAGCTTTCTTT
D: .; V: TRBV3-1/TRBV3-2; J: TRBJ2-1; size: once; CDR3: CASSRDKVNEQFF; DNA: TGTGCCAGCAGCCGGGACAAAGTCAATGAGCAGTTCTTC
D: .; V: TRBV27; J: TRBJ2-7; size: .; CDR3: CASSFSQGWEQYF; DNA: TGTGCCAGCAGCTTCTCACAGGGCTGGGAGCAGTACTTC